A selection of T cell receptor beta chains follows, all from one sample in a study of blood T cell repertoires in COVID-19. Method: immunoSEQ multiplex PCR; TCRdb's copy keeps in-frame clones and lacks some. The sample holds approximately 200,000 clones; about 80% are singletons and the top ten take 2% to 2.5%. Material: peripheral blood. These receptors were obtained from a woman aged 55 to 70 with acute or convalescent COVID-19. Each CDR3 is given with its conserved first and last residue. The order of the fields is J gene, V gene, clone size, D gene, CDR3 DNA, CDR3 protein. The D gene is left open where the match is weak. The listing skips clone size in some rows; elsewhere it reads once, few, many or a size class.

j_gene: TRBJ2-3; v_gene: TRBV19; abundance: .; d_gene: .; CDR3nt: TGTGCCATCCGGCAGGGGGGTACAGATACGCAGTATTTT; CDR3aa: CAIRQGGTDTQYF
j_gene: TRBJ1-1; v_gene: TRBV19; abundance: .; d_gene: .; CDR3nt: TGTGCCAGTAGTAGAGGAGCAGACCGGAACACTGAAGCTTTCTTT; CDR3aa: CASSRGADRNTEAFF
j_gene: TRBJ1-4; v_gene: TRBV27; abundance: .; d_gene: .; CDR3nt: TGTGCCAGCAGCTCAGGAGGTATGGGAAAACTGTTTTTT; CDR3aa: CASSSGGMGKLFF
j_gene: TRBJ1-4; v_gene: TRBV10-3; abundance: .; d_gene: TRBD1; CDR3nt: TGTGCCATCAGGGGGGGACAGACTGAACTGTTTTTT; CDR3aa: CAIRGGQTELFF
j_gene: TRBJ2-1; v_gene: TRBV15; abundance: .; d_gene: .; CDR3nt: TGTGCCACCAGCAGAGGACAACCGGCCTACAATGAGCAGTTCTTC; CDR3aa: CATSRGQPAYNEQFF
j_gene: TRBJ1-2; v_gene: TRBV30; abundance: once; d_gene: .; CDR3nt: TGTGCCTGGACGGGGAGCAGGTGGGATGGCTACACCTTC; CDR3aa: CAWTGSRWDGYTF
j_gene: TRBJ1-1; v_gene: TRBV5-6; abundance: .; d_gene: TRBD1; CDR3nt: TGTGCCAGCAGCATAACGGACAGGCTGAACACTGAAGCTTTCTTT; CDR3aa: CASSITDRLNTEAFF
j_gene: TRBJ1-5; v_gene: TRBV30; abundance: .; d_gene: TRBD1; CDR3nt: TGTGCCTGGAGTCTGGACAGGAATCAGCCCCAGCATTTT; CDR3aa: CAWSLDRNQPQHF
j_gene: TRBJ1-2; v_gene: TRBV19; abundance: .; d_gene: .; CDR3nt: TGTGCCAGTAGTACGAGAAGCGGGGGGGGCTATGGCTACACCTTC; CDR3aa: CASSTRSGGGYGYTF
j_gene: TRBJ2-3; v_gene: TRBV5-1; abundance: .; d_gene: TRBD1; CDR3nt: TGCGCCAGCAGCGGCCCGACAGGGGCTAACACAGATACGCAGTATTTT; CDR3aa: CASSGPTGANTDTQYF
j_gene: TRBJ1-3; v_gene: TRBV6-1; abundance: .; d_gene: .; CDR3nt: TGTGCCAGCAGTGAACTCAGTGTACCTGGAAACACCATATATTTT; CDR3aa: CASSELSVPGNTIYF
j_gene: TRBJ2-2; v_gene: TRBV9; abundance: .; d_gene: TRBD1; CDR3nt: TGTGCCAGCAAGGCCCCAGGGGGCGGGGAGCTGTTTTTT; CDR3aa: CASKAPGGGELFF
j_gene: TRBJ2-1; v_gene: TRBV7-9; abundance: .; d_gene: .; CDR3nt: TGTGCCAGCAGCGGGAGTTCTCTCTACAATGAGCAGTTCTTC; CDR3aa: CASSGSSLYNEQFF
j_gene: TRBJ1-2; v_gene: TRBV16; abundance: few; d_gene: .; CDR3nt: TGTGCCAGCAGCCAATCGGGGGGGGATGGCTACACCTTC; CDR3aa: CASSQSGGDGYTF
j_gene: TRBJ1-2; v_gene: TRBV10-3; abundance: .; d_gene: TRBD1; CDR3nt: TGTGCCATCAGTAATACAGGGGAGGCCACCTATGGCTACACCTTC; CDR3aa: CAISNTGEATYGYTF
j_gene: TRBJ1-5; v_gene: TRBV5-1; abundance: once; d_gene: .; CDR3nt: TGCGCCAGCAGCTCGTCCCCCGGGGAGCAGCCCCAGCATTTT; CDR3aa: CASSSSPGEQPQHF
j_gene: TRBJ2-5; v_gene: TRBV12-3/TRBV12-4; abundance: .; d_gene: .; CDR3nt: TGTGCCAGCAGTTCGCAACGGGAGACCCAGTACTTC; CDR3aa: CASSSQRETQYF
j_gene: TRBJ1-1; v_gene: TRBV5-6; abundance: .; d_gene: TRBD1; CDR3nt: TGTGCCAGCAGTTACTATGGGACAGGGCGGAACACTGAAGCTTTCTTT; CDR3aa: CASSYYGTGRNTEAFF
j_gene: TRBJ1-2; v_gene: TRBV28; abundance: .; d_gene: .; CDR3nt: TGTGCCAGCAGTTTGCTTTCGGGGTTTGGCTACACCTTC; CDR3aa: CASSLLSGFGYTF
j_gene: TRBJ2-7; v_gene: TRBV28; abundance: few; d_gene: .; CDR3nt: TGTGCCAGCAGTTTATCTCCCTACGAGCAGTACTTC; CDR3aa: CASSLSPYEQYF
j_gene: TRBJ2-2; v_gene: TRBV6-5; abundance: .; d_gene: .; CDR3nt: TGTGCCAGCCTCACGCGGACCGGGGAGCTGTTTTTT; CDR3aa: CASLTRTGELFF
j_gene: TRBJ1-2; v_gene: TRBV5-5; abundance: .; d_gene: TRBD1; CDR3nt: TGTGCCAGCAGCCCAGGAGAGGGACAGGGTAACTATGGCTACACCTTC; CDR3aa: CASSPGEGQGNYGYTF
j_gene: TRBJ2-5; v_gene: TRBV7-9; abundance: .; d_gene: .; CDR3nt: TGTGCCAGCAGCGCCTACGCGGGTGGTGAGACCCAGTACTTC; CDR3aa: CASSAYAGGETQYF
j_gene: TRBJ1-2; v_gene: TRBV9; abundance: .; d_gene: TRBD1; CDR3nt: TGTGCCAGCAGCAGGGGACAGACCACAAACTATGGCTACACCTTC; CDR3aa: CASSRGQTTNYGYTF
j_gene: TRBJ2-7; v_gene: TRBV28; abundance: .; d_gene: TRBD1; CDR3nt: TGTGCCGGCAGTCGACCGGGACAGGGCTACGAGCAGTACTTC; CDR3aa: CAGSRPGQGYEQYF
j_gene: TRBJ1-2; v_gene: TRBV6-1; abundance: .; d_gene: .; CDR3nt: TGTGCCAGCAGTGAAGCGGGGATGGGATACTCAGGCGGGATGGACTATGGCTACACCTTC; CDR3aa: CASSEAGMGYSGGMDYGYTF
j_gene: TRBJ1-2; v_gene: TRBV27; abundance: .; d_gene: .; CDR3nt: TGTGCCAGCAGCCCAGTCGCCCTCTATGGCTACACCTTC; CDR3aa: CASSPVALYGYTF
j_gene: TRBJ1-4; v_gene: TRBV6-1; abundance: once; d_gene: TRBD1; CDR3nt: TGTGCCAGCAGTGAAGCCTTTGCTTCCCCTTGGGGACAGCGAACGGGACTTAATGAAAAACTGTTTTTT; CDR3aa: CASSEAFASPWGQRTGLNEKLFF
j_gene: TRBJ2-3; v_gene: TRBV2; abundance: .; d_gene: .; CDR3nt: TGTGCCAGCAGAGGGGGTAGCGTCTTGCCAGATACGCAGTATTTT; CDR3aa: CASRGGSVLPDTQYF
j_gene: TRBJ1-4; v_gene: TRBV5-1; abundance: .; d_gene: .; CDR3nt: TGCGCCAGCAGCCACACTGTCAGGGAGGGTAATGAAAAACTGTTTTTT; CDR3aa: CASSHTVREGNEKLFF
j_gene: TRBJ2-2; v_gene: TRBV7-3; abundance: .; d_gene: TRBD2; CDR3nt: TGTGCCAGCAGCTTAACACTAGCGGGGGGGACCACCGGGGAGCTGTTTTTT; CDR3aa: CASSLTLAGGTTGELFF
j_gene: TRBJ2-2; v_gene: TRBV7-2; abundance: .; d_gene: .; CDR3nt: TGTGCCAGCAGCTGGACAGTTACTTTGAACACCGGGGAGCTGTTTTTT; CDR3aa: CASSWTVTLNTGELFF
j_gene: TRBJ2-7; v_gene: TRBV7-8; abundance: .; d_gene: .; CDR3nt: TGTGCCAGCAGCTGGGCCAGGGCAGCCTACGAGCAGTACTTC; CDR3aa: CASSWARAAYEQYF
j_gene: TRBJ1-6; v_gene: TRBV18; abundance: .; d_gene: TRBD1; CDR3nt: TGTGCCAGCTCGTCCGGGACAGACTATAATTCACCCCTCCACTTT; CDR3aa: CASSSGTDYNSPLHF
j_gene: TRBJ2-3; v_gene: TRBV6-5; abundance: .; d_gene: .; CDR3nt: TGTGCCAGCAGCGGACAGTTCACAGATACGCAGTATTTT; CDR3aa: CASSGQFTDTQYF
j_gene: TRBJ1-1; v_gene: TRBV6-4; abundance: once; d_gene: .; CDR3nt: TGTGCCAGCAGTGACGGGCATACTGAAGCTTTCTTT; CDR3aa: CASSDGHTEAFF
j_gene: TRBJ1-2; v_gene: TRBV6-1; abundance: .; d_gene: .; CDR3nt: TGTGCCAGCAGTGAAATGAGTTATGGCTACACCTTC; CDR3aa: CASSEMSYGYTF
j_gene: TRBJ2-7; v_gene: TRBV12-3/TRBV12-4; abundance: once; d_gene: TRBD2; CDR3nt: TGTGCCAGCAGTTCGGGACTAGCCTACGAGCAGTACTTC; CDR3aa: CASSSGLAYEQYF
j_gene: TRBJ1-1; v_gene: TRBV5-6; abundance: .; d_gene: TRBD1; CDR3nt: TGTGCCAGCAGCGGACAGGGGGGAGCAAAGCGGGGAGCTTTCTTT; CDR3aa: CASSGQGGAKRGAFF
j_gene: TRBJ1-2; v_gene: TRBV19; abundance: .; d_gene: .; CDR3nt: TGTGCCAGTAAACTTACAGGCCCAGACTATGGCTACACCTTC; CDR3aa: CASKLTGPDYGYTF
j_gene: TRBJ2-3; v_gene: TRBV3-1/TRBV3-2; abundance: .; d_gene: TRBD1; CDR3nt: TGTGCCAGCAGCCAAACGACAGGGCCGAGAGATACGCAGTATTTT; CDR3aa: CASSQTTGPRDTQYF
j_gene: TRBJ1-2; v_gene: TRBV9; abundance: .; d_gene: TRBD1; CDR3nt: TGTGCCAGCAGCGGACGGACAGGTGACCTCACAACTATGGCTACAGTATTC; CDR3aa: CASSGRTGDLTTMATVF
j_gene: TRBJ1-1; v_gene: TRBV7-9; abundance: .; d_gene: .; CDR3nt: TGTGCCAGCAGAGGACAGCAGAACACTGAAGCTTTCTTT; CDR3aa: CASRGQQNTEAFF
j_gene: TRBJ2-5; v_gene: TRBV6-6; abundance: .; d_gene: TRBD1; CDR3nt: TGTGCCAGCAACGACAGGGGCGGGGAGACCCAGTACTTC; CDR3aa: CASNDRGGETQYF
j_gene: TRBJ2-1; v_gene: TRBV19; abundance: .; d_gene: TRBD2; CDR3nt: TGTGCCACTACGAAGTCCCAACTAGCGGGGGGGTCGAACAATGAGCAGTTCTTC; CDR3aa: CATTKSQLAGGSNNEQFF
j_gene: TRBJ1-6; v_gene: TRBV6-5; abundance: few; d_gene: .; CDR3nt: TGTGCCAGCAGTTCTAGGCCCGGTTATTCACCCCTCCACTTT; CDR3aa: CASSSRPGYSPLHF
j_gene: TRBJ2-5; v_gene: TRBV29-1; abundance: .; d_gene: .; CDR3nt: TGCAGCGTGCGGAACACTCAAGAGACCCAGTACTTC; CDR3aa: CSVRNTQETQYF
j_gene: TRBJ2-2; v_gene: TRBV9; abundance: .; d_gene: .; CDR3nt: TGTGCCAGCAGCGTAGGACAGATGAACACCGGGGAGCTGTTTTTT; CDR3aa: CASSVGQMNTGELFF
j_gene: TRBJ2-7; v_gene: TRBV6-1; abundance: .; d_gene: .; CDR3nt: TGTGCCAGCAGTGAAAACCGGGGCTACGAGCAGTACTTC; CDR3aa: CASSENRGYEQYF
j_gene: TRBJ1-3; v_gene: TRBV6-6; abundance: .; d_gene: TRBD1; CDR3nt: TGTGCCAGCAGCGCAGGGGGCTCTGGAAACACCATATATTTT; CDR3aa: CASSAGGSGNTIYF
j_gene: TRBJ2-7; v_gene: TRBV27; abundance: .; d_gene: .; CDR3nt: TGTGCCAGCAGTCCATCCACACTTACCGGGTTCGGGTGGCAGTACTTC; CDR3aa: CASSPSTLTGFGWQYF
j_gene: TRBJ2-6; v_gene: TRBV7-2; abundance: .; d_gene: .; CDR3nt: TGTGCCAGCAGCTTAGCTAGAACCGGGGCCAACGTCCTGACTTTC; CDR3aa: CASSLARTGANVLTF
j_gene: TRBJ2-5; v_gene: TRBV29-1; abundance: .; d_gene: .; CDR3nt: TGCAGCGTTGACAGGGCTGCGACCCAGTACTTC; CDR3aa: CSVDRAATQYF
j_gene: TRBJ2-3; v_gene: TRBV5-4; abundance: .; d_gene: TRBD2; CDR3nt: TGTGCCAGCAGCGGGGGACTAGCGGGGTACACAGATACGCAGTATTTT; CDR3aa: CASSGGLAGYTDTQYF
j_gene: TRBJ1-1; v_gene: TRBV21-1; abundance: .; d_gene: .; CDR3nt: TGTGCCAGCAGCAAACGGGTTATTAGGTCAGGGGCAAGTGAAGCTTTCTTT; CDR3aa: CASSKRVIRSGASEAFF
j_gene: TRBJ1-4; v_gene: TRBV13; abundance: .; d_gene: TRBD1; CDR3nt: TGTGCCAGCAGCGGACGACAGGGGGCAGGTGAAAAACTGTTTTTT; CDR3aa: CASSGRQGAGEKLFF
j_gene: TRBJ2-3; v_gene: TRBV9; abundance: .; d_gene: TRBD2; CDR3nt: TGTGCCAGCAGCCCAGCGGGGGGGCTGGATACGCAGTATTTT; CDR3aa: CASSPAGGLDTQYF
j_gene: TRBJ2-3; v_gene: TRBV7-2; abundance: .; d_gene: TRBD2; CDR3nt: TGTGCCAGCAGCGGACTAGCGGGGGCCTGGGGTACGCAGTATTTT; CDR3aa: CASSGLAGAWGTQYF